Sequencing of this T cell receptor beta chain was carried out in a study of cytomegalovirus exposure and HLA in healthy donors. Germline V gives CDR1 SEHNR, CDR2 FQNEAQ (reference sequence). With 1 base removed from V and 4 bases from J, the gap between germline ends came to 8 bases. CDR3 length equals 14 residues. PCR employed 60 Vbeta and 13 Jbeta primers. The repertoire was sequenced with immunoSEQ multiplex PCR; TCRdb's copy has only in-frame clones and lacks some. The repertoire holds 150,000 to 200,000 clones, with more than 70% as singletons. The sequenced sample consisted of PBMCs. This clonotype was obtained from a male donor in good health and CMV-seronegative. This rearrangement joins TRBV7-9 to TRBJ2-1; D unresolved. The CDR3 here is CASSLVPGYNEQFF. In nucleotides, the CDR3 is TGTGCCAGCAGCTTAGTCCCAGGTTACAATGAGCAGTTCTTC.